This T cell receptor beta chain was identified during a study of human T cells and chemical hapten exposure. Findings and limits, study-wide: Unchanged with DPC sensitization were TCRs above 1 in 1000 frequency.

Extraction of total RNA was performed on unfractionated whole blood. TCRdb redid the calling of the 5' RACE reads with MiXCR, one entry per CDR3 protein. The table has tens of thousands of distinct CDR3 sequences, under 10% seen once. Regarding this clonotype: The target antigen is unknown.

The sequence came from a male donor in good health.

CDR3 nucleotides: TGTGCCAGCAGCGTCGACGGACGGGCTTGGGAGACCCAGTACTTC. Amino acids: CASSVDGRAWETQYF. This sequence joins TRBV11-1 and TRBJ2-5, with unresolved D. CDR3 length equals 15 residues. V lost 5 bases to trimming and J lost 5 bases, with 18 bases between them. The germline V gene has CDR1 SGHAT and CDR2 FQDESV (reference sequence).